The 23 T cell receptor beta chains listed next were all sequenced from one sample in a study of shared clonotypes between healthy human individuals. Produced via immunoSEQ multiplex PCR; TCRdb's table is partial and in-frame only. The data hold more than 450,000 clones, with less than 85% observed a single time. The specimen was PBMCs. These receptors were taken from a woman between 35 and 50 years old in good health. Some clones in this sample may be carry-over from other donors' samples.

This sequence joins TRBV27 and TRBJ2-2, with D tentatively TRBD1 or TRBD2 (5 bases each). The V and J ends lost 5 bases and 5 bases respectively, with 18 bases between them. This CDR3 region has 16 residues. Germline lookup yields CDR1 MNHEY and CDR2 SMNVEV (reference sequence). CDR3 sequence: CASSLNRDQSTGELFF. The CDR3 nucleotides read TGTGCCAGCAGTCTCAACCGGGACCAAAGTACCGGGGAGCTGTTTTTT.

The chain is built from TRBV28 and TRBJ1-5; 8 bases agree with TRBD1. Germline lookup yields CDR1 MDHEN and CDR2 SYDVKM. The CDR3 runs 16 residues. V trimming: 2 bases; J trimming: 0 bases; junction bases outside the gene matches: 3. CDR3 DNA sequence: TGTGCCAGCAGTTTAGGGACAGGACGTAGCAATCAGCCCCAGCATTTT. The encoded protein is CASSLGTGRSNQPQHF.

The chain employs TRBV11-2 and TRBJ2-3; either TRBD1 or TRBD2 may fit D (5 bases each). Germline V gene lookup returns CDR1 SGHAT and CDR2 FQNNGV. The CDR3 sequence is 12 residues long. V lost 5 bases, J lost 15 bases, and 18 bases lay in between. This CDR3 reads CASSMIRDQHYF. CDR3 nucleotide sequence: TGTGCCAGCAGCATGATCCGGGACCAGCATTATTTT.

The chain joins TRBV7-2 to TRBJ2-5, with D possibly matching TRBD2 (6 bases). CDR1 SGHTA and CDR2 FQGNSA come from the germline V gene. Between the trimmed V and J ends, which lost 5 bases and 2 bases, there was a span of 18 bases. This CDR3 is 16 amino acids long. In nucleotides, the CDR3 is TGTGCCAGCAGCCCCACCACGGCGGGAATGCAAGAGACCCAGTACTTC. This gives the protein CASSPTTAGMQETQYF. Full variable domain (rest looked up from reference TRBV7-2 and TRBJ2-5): GAGVSQSPSNKVTEKGKDVELRCDPISGHTALYWYRQSLGQGLEFLIYFQGNSAPDKSGLPSDRFSAERTGGSVSTLTIQRTQQEDSAVYLCASSPTTAGMQETQYFGPGTRLLVL.

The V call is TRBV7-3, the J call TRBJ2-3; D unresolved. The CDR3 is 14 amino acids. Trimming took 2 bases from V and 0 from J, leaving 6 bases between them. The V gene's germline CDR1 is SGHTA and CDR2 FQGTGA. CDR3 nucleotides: TGTGCCAGCAGCTTAGCAGCTAGCACAGATACGCAGTATTTT. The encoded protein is CASSLAASTDTQYF. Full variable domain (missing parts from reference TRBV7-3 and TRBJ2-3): GAGVSQTPSNKVTEKGKYVELRCDPISGHTALYWYRQSLGQGPEFLIYFQGTGAADDSGLPNDRFFAVRPEGSVSTLKIQRTERGDSAVYLCASSLAASTDTQYFGPGTRLTVL.

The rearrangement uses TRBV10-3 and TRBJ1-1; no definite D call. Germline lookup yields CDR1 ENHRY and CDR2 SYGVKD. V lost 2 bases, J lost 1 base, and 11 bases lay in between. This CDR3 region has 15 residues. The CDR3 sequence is CAISEHDGTNTEAFF. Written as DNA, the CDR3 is TGTGCCATCAGTGAGCACGACGGTACGAACACTGAAGCTTTCTTT.

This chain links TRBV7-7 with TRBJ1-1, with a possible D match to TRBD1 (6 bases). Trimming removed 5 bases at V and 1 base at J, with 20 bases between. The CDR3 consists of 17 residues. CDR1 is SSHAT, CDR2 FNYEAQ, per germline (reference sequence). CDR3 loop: CASSPLWAEGGNTEAFF. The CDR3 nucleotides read TGTGCCAGCAGCCCGCTGTGGGCCGAAGGGGGGAACACTGAAGCTTTCTTT.

The CDR3 DNA reads TGTGCCTGGAGTGTACGTCTTGGGACTAGCGGGCCTCACCCGGCAGAGACCCAGTACTTC. Translated, it gives CAWSVRLGTSGPHPAETQYF. The rearrangement joins TRBV30 to TRBJ2-5; TRBD2 agrees at 12 bases. CDR1 GTSNPN and CDR2 SVGIG come from the germline V gene (reference sequence). The CDR3 is made up of 20 amino acids. The V segment lost 0 bases and the J segment 4 bases; nucleotides outside the gene matches: 18.

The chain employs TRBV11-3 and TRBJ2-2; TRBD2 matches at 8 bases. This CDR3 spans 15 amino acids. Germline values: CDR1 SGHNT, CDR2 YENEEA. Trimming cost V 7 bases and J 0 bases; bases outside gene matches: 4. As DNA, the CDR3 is TGTGCCAGCAAGGCGGGAGGCTCGAACACCGGGGAGCTGTTTTTT. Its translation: CASKAGGSNTGELFF.

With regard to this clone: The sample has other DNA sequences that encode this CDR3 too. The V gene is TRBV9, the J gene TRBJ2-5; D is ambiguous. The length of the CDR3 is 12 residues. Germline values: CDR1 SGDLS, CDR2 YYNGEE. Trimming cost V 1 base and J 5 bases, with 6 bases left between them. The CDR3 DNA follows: TGTGCCAGCAGCGTACCCGGGGAGACCCAGTACTTC. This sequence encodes CASSVPGETQYF. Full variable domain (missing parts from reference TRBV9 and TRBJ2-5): DSGVTQTPKHLITATGQRVTLRCSPRSGDLSVYWYQQSLDQGLQFLIQYYNGEERAKGNILERFSAQQFPDLHSELNLSSLELGDSALYFCASSVPGETQYFGPGTRLLVL.

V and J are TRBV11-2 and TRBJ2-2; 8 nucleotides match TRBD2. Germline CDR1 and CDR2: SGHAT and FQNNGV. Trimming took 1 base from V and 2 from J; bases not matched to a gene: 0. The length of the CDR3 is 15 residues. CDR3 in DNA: TGTGCCAGCAGCTTAGGGACTAGCAACACCGGGGAGCTGTTTTTT. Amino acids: CASSLGTSNTGELFF.

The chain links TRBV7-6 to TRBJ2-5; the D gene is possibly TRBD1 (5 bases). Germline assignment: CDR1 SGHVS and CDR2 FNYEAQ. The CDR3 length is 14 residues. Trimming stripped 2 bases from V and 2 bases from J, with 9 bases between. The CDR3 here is CASSLLRGQETQYF. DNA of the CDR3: TGTGCCAGCAGCTTATTAAGGGGACAAGAGACCCAGTACTTC.

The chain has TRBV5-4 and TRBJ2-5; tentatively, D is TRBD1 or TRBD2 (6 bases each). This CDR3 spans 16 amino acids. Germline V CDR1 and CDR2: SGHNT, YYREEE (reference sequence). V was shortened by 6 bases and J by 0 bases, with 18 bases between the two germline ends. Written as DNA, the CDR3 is TGTGCCAGCACCCCCGGGGGCGCTCTGTACCAAGAGACCCAGTACTTC. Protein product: CASTPGGALYQETQYF. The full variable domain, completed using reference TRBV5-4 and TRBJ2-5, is ETGVTQSPTHLIKTRGQQVTLRCSSQSGHNTVSWYQQALGQGPQFIFQYYREEENGRGNFPPRFSGLQFPNYSSELNVNALELDDSALYLCASTPGGALYQETQYFGPGTRLLVL.

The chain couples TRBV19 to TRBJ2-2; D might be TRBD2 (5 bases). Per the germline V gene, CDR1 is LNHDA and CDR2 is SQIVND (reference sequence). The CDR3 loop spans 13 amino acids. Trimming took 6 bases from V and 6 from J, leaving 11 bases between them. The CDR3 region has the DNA TGTGCCAGTAGCCCGGCCGGGGCCGGGGAGCTGTTTTTT. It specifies CASSPAGAGELFF.

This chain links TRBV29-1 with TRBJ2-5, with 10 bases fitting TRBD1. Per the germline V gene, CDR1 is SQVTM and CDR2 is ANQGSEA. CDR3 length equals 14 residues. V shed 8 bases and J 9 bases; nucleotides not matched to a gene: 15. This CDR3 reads CSSPGTGVKGSQYF. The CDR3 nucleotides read TGCAGCTCCCCCGGGACAGGGGTTAAAGGGTCCCAGTACTTC.

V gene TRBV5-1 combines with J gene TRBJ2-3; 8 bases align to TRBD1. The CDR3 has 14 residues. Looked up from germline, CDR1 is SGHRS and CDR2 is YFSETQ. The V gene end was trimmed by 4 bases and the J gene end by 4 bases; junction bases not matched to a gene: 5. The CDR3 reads CASSITGGADTQYF. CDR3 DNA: TGCGCCAGCAGCATTACAGGGGGTGCAGATACGCAGTATTTT. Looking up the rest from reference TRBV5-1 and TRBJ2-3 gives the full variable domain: KAGVTQTPRYLIKTRGQQVTLSCSPISGHRSVSWYQQTPGQGLQFLFEYFSETQRNKGNFPGRFSGRQFSNSRSEMNVSTLELGDSALYLCASSITGGADTQYFGPGTRLTVL.

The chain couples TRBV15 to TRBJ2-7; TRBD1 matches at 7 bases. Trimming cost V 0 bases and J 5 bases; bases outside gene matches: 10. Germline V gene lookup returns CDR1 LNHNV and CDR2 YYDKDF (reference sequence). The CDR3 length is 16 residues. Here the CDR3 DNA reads TGTGCCACCAGCAGAGATCAAGGGACAGCGAGCGACGAGCAGTACTTC. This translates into CATSRDQGTASDEQYF.

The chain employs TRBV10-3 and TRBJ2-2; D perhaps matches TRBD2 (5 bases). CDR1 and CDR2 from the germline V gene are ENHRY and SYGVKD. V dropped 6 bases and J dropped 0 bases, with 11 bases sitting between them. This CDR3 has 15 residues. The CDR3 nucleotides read TGTGCCATCAGGGCGGGTCCCGCGAACACCGGGGAGCTGTTTTTT. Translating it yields CAIRAGPANTGELFF.

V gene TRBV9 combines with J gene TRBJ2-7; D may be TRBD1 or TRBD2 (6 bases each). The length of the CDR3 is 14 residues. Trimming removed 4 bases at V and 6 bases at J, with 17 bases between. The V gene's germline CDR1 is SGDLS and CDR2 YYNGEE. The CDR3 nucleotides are TGTGCCAGCAGCCGACCGGGGGCAGGGGCCGAGCAGTACTTC. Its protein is CASSRPGAGAEQYF.

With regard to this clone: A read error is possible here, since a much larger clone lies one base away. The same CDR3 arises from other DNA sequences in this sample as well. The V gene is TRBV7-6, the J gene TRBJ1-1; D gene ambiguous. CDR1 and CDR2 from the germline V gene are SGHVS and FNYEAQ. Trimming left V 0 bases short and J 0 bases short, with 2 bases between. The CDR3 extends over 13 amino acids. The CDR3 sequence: CASSLAMNTEAFF. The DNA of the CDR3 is TGTGCCAGCAGCTTAGCAATGAACACTGAAGCTTTCTTT.

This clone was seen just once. The CDR3 DNA reads as TGTGCCAGCAGCCGGCCGGGACAGGGTCACGAGCAGTACTTC. It yields the protein CASSRPGQGHEQYF. This rearrangement joins TRBV7-9 to TRBJ2-7, with 9 bases lining up with TRBD1. The germline CDR1 and CDR2 sequences are SEHNR and FQNEAQ (reference sequence). Germline trimming cut 5 bases from V and 5 bases from J; bases unmatched to any gene: 7. The CDR3 length is 14 residues. The full variable domain, with the rest looked up from reference TRBV7-9 and TRBJ2-7, is DTGVSQNPRHKITKRGQNVTFRCDPISEHNRLYWYRQTLGQGPEFLTYFQNEAQLEKSRLLSDRFSAERPKGSFSTLEIQRTEQGDSAMYLCASSRPGQGHEQYFGPGTRLTVT.

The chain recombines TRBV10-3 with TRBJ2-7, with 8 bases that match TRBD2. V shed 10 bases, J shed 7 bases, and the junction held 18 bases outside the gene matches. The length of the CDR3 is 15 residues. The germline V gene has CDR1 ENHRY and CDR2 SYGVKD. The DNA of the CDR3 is TGTGCCACCGGCCGGGGGAGCGGGAGTGTGCGAGAGCAGTACTTC. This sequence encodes CATGRGSGSVREQYF.

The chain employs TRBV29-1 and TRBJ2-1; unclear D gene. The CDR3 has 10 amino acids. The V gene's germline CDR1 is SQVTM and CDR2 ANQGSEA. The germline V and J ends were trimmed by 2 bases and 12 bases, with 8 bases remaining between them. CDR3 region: CSVESGPQFF. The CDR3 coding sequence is TGCAGCGTTGAATCAGGACCGCAGTTCTTC.